The clone carrying this T cell receptor (beta chain) was seen ten or more times. The target antigen is unknown. The V and J ends lost 5 bases and 5 bases respectively, with 15 bases between them. The CDR3 totals 14 residues. Germline CDR1 reads SGHTA; CDR2 reads FQGNSA. The data were obtained in a study of T cell repertoires in cytomegalovirus infection. One entry per CDR3 protein results from TCRdb running MiXCR on the reads. The table shows 300,000 or so distinct CDR3 sequences, with around 10% occurring only once. Findings and limits, study-wide: HLA-C-restricted CMV clonotypes gave the most frequent clonotype in two of eight donors.

The chain couples TRBV7-2 to TRBJ1-2; perhaps TRBD1 as D (5 bases). The TCR sequence derives from a human donor in good health (CMV status not recorded). Some clones in this sample may be carry-over from other donors' samples. The material sequenced was PBMCs. CDR3 nucleotide sequence: TGTGCCAGCAGCCCTATACAGGATTCATATGGCTACACCTTC. Translating gives CASSPIQDSYGYTF.